This TCR beta chain was sequenced during a study of cytomegalovirus exposure and HLA in healthy donors. Study overall: A later analysis reported the same platform for the 120 validation repertoires and the 500 to 700 first-cohort repertoires.

The assay was immunoSEQ multiplex PCR, and TCRdb's table has in-frame clones only and misses some. Among under 250,000 clones listed, around nine tenths were seen once. On this clone itself: Its antigen remains unknown.

The study's findings and limits: In a later analysis, first-cohort TCR clusters were found to tend to co-occur in the approximately 120 validation repertoires.

CDR1 is SGHDT, CDR2 YYEEEE, per germline. Trimming pared 2 bases from V and 7 bases from J, leaving 16 bases between. The CDR3 contains 14 residues. Sequencing was done on a sample of PBMCs. V and J are TRBV5-6 and TRBJ2-7; the D is unclear. The source is a young man in good health and CMV-seronegative. The CDR3 reads CASSLRPAVREQYF. The CDR3, as DNA: TGTGCCAGCAGCTTACGCCCCGCCGTCAGAGAGCAGTACTTC.